The 31 T cell receptor beta chains given below trace back to one sample, sequenced in a study of blood T cells in healthy people across ages. The use of a sample-barcoded 5' primer and a J-beta primer mix characterized a second PCR of roughly 7 to 12 cycles. A single record per CDR3 protein comes from TCRdb applying MiXCR to the 5' RACE reads. Of around 700,000 distinct CDR3 sequences in the sample, 20% to 30% were seen once. The same data also contributed to another study, on T cells of mothers and their children.

Sequencing was carried out using blood. These receptor sequences come from a boy aged 5-17 years in good health.

In its sample, this clonotype was seen a few times. The V call is TRBV13, the J call TRBJ2-5; D is unclear. CDR1 PRHDT and CDR2 FYEKMQ come from the germline V gene (reference sequence). The V end lost 2 bases, the J end lost 5 bases, and 18 bases lay between the germline ends. The CDR3 runs 16 residues. Here the CDR3 DNA reads TGTGCCAGCAGCTTATCGACTGGCTGGGATGGGGAGACCCAGTACTTC. This sequence encodes CASSLSTGWDGETQYF.

The chain is built from TRBV7-9 and TRBJ2-7, with 8 bases matching TRBD1. With V trimmed by 4 bases and J by 5 bases, 13 bases remained unmatched. Germline V gene data show CDR1 as SEHNR and CDR2 as FQNEAQ (reference sequence). The CDR3 covers 16 residues. The CDR3 protein is CASSSRPNTGGDEQYF. The CDR3 coding sequence is TGTGCCAGCAGCTCCCGCCCGAACACAGGGGGAGACGAGCAGTACTTC.

This rearrangement joins TRBV9 to TRBJ2-5; D is undetermined. The DNA end is more similar to TRBJ2-1, so the J call may be wrong. The CDR3 loop spans 14 amino acids. Germline V gene lookup returns CDR1 SGDLS and CDR2 YYNGEE. The CDR3 sequence: CASNFGDGGDEQFF. The CDR3 coding sequence is TGTGCCAGCAATTTCGGCGACGGTGGGGATGAGCAGTTCTTC.

The J gene is TRBJ1-3, the V gene TRBV28; D is perhaps TRBD1 (5 bases). V lost 2 bases, J lost 0 bases, and 8 bases lay in between. CDR1 and CDR2 (germline): MDHEN, SYDVKM. The CDR3 covers 15 residues. This CDR3 is CASSLGRASGNTIYF. CDR3 coding DNA: TGTGCCAGCAGTTTAGGCAGGGCCTCTGGAAACACCATATATTTT. Filled out from reference TRBV28 and TRBJ1-3, the complete variable domain reads DVKVTQSSRYLVKRTGEKVFLECVQDMDHENMFWYRQDPGLGLRLIYFSYDVKMKEKGDIPEGYSVSREKKERFSLILESASTNQTSMYLCASSLGRASGNTIYFGEGSWLTVV.

This clonotype was observed a handful of times. This chain links TRBV28 with TRBJ2-7; the D gene is possibly TRBD1 (5 bases). Germline V CDR1 and CDR2: MDHEN, SYDVKM. V was trimmed by 7 bases and J by 1 base, leaving 14 bases between them. The CDR3 is 14 amino acids. The DNA of the CDR3 is TGTGCCAGCAATACCCAGGGTGTGTCCTACGAGCAGTACTTC. This encodes CASNTQGVSYEQYF.

With regard to this clonotype: Germline and junction disagree at one end, which may indicate a read error. The chain joins TRBV7-9 to TRBJ1-2; D gene unclear. The germline V gene has CDR1 SEHNR and CDR2 FQNEAQ (reference sequence). The CDR3 runs 15 residues. This CDR3 is CANSLAYGQTYGYTF. As DNA, the CDR3 is TGTGCCAACAGCTTAGCGTATGGTCAGACCTATGGCTACACCTTC.

The V gene is TRBV20-1, the J gene TRBJ2-7; a possible D gene is TRBD2 (6 bases). The end of the DNA fits TRBJ2-1 better, so the J call may be wrong. The length of the CDR3 is 14 residues. Germline-derived CDR1 and CDR2 are DFQATT and SNEGSKA (reference sequence). The CDR3 here is CSARYRGIHNEQFF. CDR3 DNA: TGCAGTGCTAGGTATCGGGGGATTCACAATGAGCAGTTCTTC.

This clonotype was seen a single time. The junction does not match germline at one end; this may be a read error. This chain uses TRBV4-3 with TRBJ1-1; D ambiguous. This CDR3 contains 13 residues. The germline CDR1 and CDR2 sequences are LGHNA and YSLEER. CDR3 in amino acids: CASSQESAGGAFF. The CDR3 region has the DNA TGCGCCAGCAGTCAAGAATCGGCGGGTGGGGCTTTCTTT.

This clonotype was counted between two and nine times. CDR3 sequence: CASSEARQAADTQYF. In DNA, the CDR3 is TGTGCCAGCAGTGAAGCCCGACAGGCTGCAGATACGCAGTATTTT. V gene TRBV2 combines with J gene TRBJ2-3, with D maybe TRBD1 (6 bases). In germline, CDR1 is SNHLY, CDR2 FYNNEI. V lost 0 bases, J lost 4 bases, and 11 bases lay in between. The CDR3 extends over 15 amino acids.

The rearrangement links TRBV29-1 to TRBJ2-7; 10 positions agree with TRBD1. The CDR3 sequence is 14 residues long. With 4 bases clipped from V and 2 bases from J, the junction kept 5 bases outside the gene matches. In germline, CDR1 is SQVTM, CDR2 ANQGSEA. The chain's CDR3 is CSVARGQGAYEQYF. CDR3 DNA: TGCAGCGTTGCCCGAGGACAGGGGGCCTACGAGCAGTACTTC.

The J gene is TRBJ2-1, the V gene TRBV15, with 8 bases matching TRBD2. Germline V CDR1 and CDR2: LNHNV, YYDKDF (reference sequence). V shed 2 bases, J shed 7 bases, and the junction held 13 bases outside the gene matches. This CDR3 comprises 17 residues. The CDR3 DNA reads TGTGCCACCAGCAGAAACCCAGCGGGAGATTCCGGGAATGAGCAGTTCTTC. Translated, it gives CATSRNPAGDSGNEQFF. Drawing the rest from reference TRBV15 and TRBJ2-1, the complete variable domain is DAMVIQNPRYQVTQFGKPVTLSCSQTLNHNVMYWYQQKSSQAPKLLFHYYDKDFNNEADTPDNFQSRRPNTSFCFLDIRSPGLGDTAMYLCATSRNPAGDSGNEQFFGPGTRLTVL.

This clonotype was seen only a few times. This may be a read error: a much more frequent sequence differs by one nucleotide. The CDR3 DNA sequence: TGTGCCAGCAGCAACCACGGACAGGGGGCGTACGAGCAGTACTTC. Translated, it gives CASSNHGQGAYEQYF. V gene TRBV3-1 combines with J gene TRBJ2-7; 11 bases match TRBD1. The CDR3 is 15 residues long. Per the germline V gene, CDR1 is LGHDT and CDR2 is YNNKEL (reference sequence). Trimming at V came to 5 bases and at J to 4 bases, leaving 7 bases not matched to a gene.

Comment on this clonotype: A much larger clone differs from this one at a single base, so this may be a read error. The chain has TRBV2 and TRBJ2-5; tentatively, D is TRBD1 or TRBD2 (5 bases each). The germline gives CDR1 SNHLY, CDR2 FYNNEI. V lost 0 bases and J 3 bases, leaving 17 bases between the germline ends. This CDR3 is built from 17 residues. CDR3 region: CASSEARGWTGEETQYF. CDR3 in DNA: TGTGCCAGCAGTGAAGCGAGGGGTTGGACCGGGGAAGAGACCCAGTACTTC.

The chain joins TRBV20-1 to TRBJ2-5, with D tentatively TRBD1 (5 bases). From germline, CDR1 is DFQATT and CDR2 SNEGSKA (reference sequence). The germline V and J ends were trimmed by 2 bases and 2 bases, with 9 bases remaining between them. This CDR3 spans 13 amino acids. The CDR3 loop reads CSARRTRQETQYF. The CDR3 bases are TGCAGTGCTAGAAGGACACGTCAAGAGACCCAGTACTTC.

The CDR3 sequence is CASSPVAYHEQYF. The CDR3 DNA reads TGTGCCAGCTCACCTGTCGCATACCACGAGCAGTACTTC. V is TRBV18 and J is TRBJ2-7; D is undetermined. The ends were cut back, 3 bases at V and 5 bases at J, with 11 bases in the middle. The germline V gene has CDR1 KGHSH and CDR2 LQKENI. The CDR3 is made up of 13 amino acids.

The chain has TRBV5-1 and TRBJ1-4; the D is unclear. Trimming stripped 1 base from V and 7 bases from J, with 11 bases between. Germline V gene lookup returns CDR1 SGHRS and CDR2 YFSETQ. This CDR3 region has 14 residues. The chain's CDR3 is CASSLSGYGEKLFF. DNA for the CDR3: TGCGCCAGCAGCTTGTCCGGCTACGGTGAAAAACTGTTTTTT.

This clonotype was seen a few times. The chain uses TRBV9 and TRBJ2-5; no definite D call. The CDR3 has 15 residues. Germline V gene data show CDR1 as SGDLS and CDR2 as YYNGEE. The ends were cut back, 4 bases at V and 1 base at J, with 14 bases in the middle. The CDR3: CASSLRGEIQETQYF. The CDR3, as DNA: TGTGCCAGCAGCCTACGTGGGGAAATCCAAGAGACCCAGTACTTC.

The chain combines TRBV12-3 or TRBV12-4 with TRBJ2-5, with D maybe TRBD2 (7 bases). V shed 5 bases and J shed 2 bases, with 18 bases lying between them. The CDR3 sequence is 16 residues long. CDR3: CASSPMRGRKQETQYF. CDR3 nucleotides: TGTGCCAGCAGTCCTATGCGGGGGCGAAAACAAGAGACCCAGTACTTC.

The gene calls are TRBV11-1 and TRBJ2-5, with 10 bases identical to TRBD2. The germline CDR1 and CDR2 sequences are SGHAT and FQDESV (reference sequence). J was trimmed by 1 base and V by 5 bases; bases with no gene match: 19. The CDR3 sequence is 20 residues long. CDR3 in amino acids: CASSQRVGGRLAGVQETQYF. The CDR3 DNA reads as TGTGCCAGCAGCCAGAGGGTAGGGGGTCGTCTAGCGGGAGTCCAAGAGACCCAGTACTTC.

The V gene is TRBV29-1, the J gene TRBJ2-5, with 7 bases that match TRBD2. CDR1 is SQVTM, CDR2 ANQGSEA, per germline. The V gene end was trimmed by 3 bases and the J gene end by 5 bases; junction bases not matched to a gene: 6. CDR3 length: 13 amino acids. The CDR3 protein is CSVEVGGGETQYF. CDR3 DNA sequence: TGCAGCGTTGAGGTGGGGGGAGGGGAGACCCAGTACTTC.

This sequence joins TRBV6-6 and TRBJ2-3, with D uncertain. Germline CDR1 reads MNHNY; CDR2 reads SVGAGI (reference sequence). This CDR3 has 14 amino acids. Deletions cut 1 base from V and 2 bases from J, with 7 bases between. The CDR3 bases are TGTGCCAGCAGTTACTTTGACCCCACAGATACGCAGTATTTT. Protein product: CASSYFDPTDTQYF.

On this clonotype: An end of the junction does not agree with germline; a read error may underlie this. CDR3 in DNA: TGTGCCAGCAGCCAAGATCTTAGCGGCTCCTACGATGAGCAGTTCTTC. Its translation is CASSQDLSGSYDEQFF. J is TRBJ2-1 and V is TRBV4-2, with D maybe TRBD2 (6 bases). The CDR3 spans 16 residues. Germline lookup yields CDR1 LGHNA and CDR2 YNFKEQ.

The chain carries TRBV5-8 and TRBJ2-3; D is unclear. CDR1 and CDR2 (germline): SGHTS, YDEGEE. V gave up 0 bases and J gave up 2 bases, with 7 bases separating them. The CDR3 is 14 amino acids. CDR3 in amino acids: CASSLDADTDTQYF. The CDR3 DNA sequence: TGTGCCAGCAGCTTGGACGCAGACACAGATACGCAGTATTTT.

The J gene is TRBJ2-1, the V gene TRBV7-8; D perhaps matches TRBD1 (5 bases). The CDR3 loop spans 13 amino acids. The germline CDR1 and CDR2 sequences are SGHVS and FQNEAQ. The V end was cut by 5 bases, the J end by 10 bases, with 15 bases between. The CDR3 reads CASSLKDIAEQFF. The DNA for the CDR3 is TGTGCCAGCAGCCTAAAGGACATCGCGGAGCAGTTCTTC.

The chain links TRBV28 to TRBJ2-1; maybe TRBD2 (8 bases). Germline CDR1 MDHEN, CDR2 SYDVKM. With 2 bases removed from V and 8 bases from J, the gap between germline ends came to 19 bases. The CDR3 is made up of 16 amino acids. The CDR3 loop reads CASSLPGRGPVDEQFF. The CDR3 nucleotides read TGTGCCAGCAGTTTACCCGGGAGGGGGCCTGTCGATGAGCAGTTCTTC. Variable domain in full (rest from reference TRBV28 and TRBJ2-1): DVKVTQSSRYLVKRTGEKVFLECVQDMDHENMFWYRQDPGLGLRLIYFSYDVKMKEKGDIPEGYSVSREKKERFSLILESASTNQTSMYLCASSLPGRGPVDEQFFGPGTRLTVL.

This clonotype turned up a few times. This chain links TRBV6-1 with TRBJ2-7; D perhaps matches TRBD2 (6 bases). The CDR3 totals 15 residues. Looked up from germline, CDR1 is MNHNS and CDR2 is SASEGT. V shed 6 bases and J shed 3 bases, with 18 bases lying between them. This CDR3 reads CASRELAAGNYEQYF. The DNA of the CDR3 is TGTGCCAGCAGAGAATTAGCGGCGGGGAACTACGAGCAGTACTTC.

This clonotype has a single count. J is TRBJ1-3 and V is TRBV7-2; D is perhaps TRBD1 (5 bases). Trimming took off 5 bases at V and 4 bases at J, with 15 bases between the two ends. The CDR3 contains 15 residues. Germline CDR1 reads SGHTA; CDR2 reads FQGNSA. The CDR3, as DNA: TGTGCCAGCAGCAGTTCCGGGGCGCGGGGAAACACCATATATTTT. As protein: CASSSSGARGNTIYF.

This chain links TRBV5-1 with TRBJ2-1, with unresolved D. The J call may not be correct, given that the DNA end is closer to TRBJ2-7. The CDR3 extends over 14 amino acids. Germline values: CDR1 SGHRS, CDR2 YFSETQ. CDR3 nucleotide sequence: TGCGCCAGCAGCTTCTACATTGGCTCCTACGAGCAGTACTTC. Protein: CASSFYIGSYEQYF.

The genes are TRBV6-4 and TRBJ2-5, with D unresolved. The closer fit of TRBJ2-1 to the DNA end suggests the J call may be wrong. This CDR3 spans 12 amino acids. Looked up from germline, CDR1 is MRHNA and CDR2 is SNTAGT. The DNA for the CDR3 is TGTGCCAGCAGTGGGGTGGAGAATGAGCAGTTCTTC. Translating it yields CASSGVENEQFF.

The rearrangement uses TRBV21-1 and TRBJ2-1; the table's D call, TRBD1, was not checked against the DNA. TRBV21-1 counts as a pseudogene. CDR3 length equals 24 residues. This CDR3 reads CASSKVRFDEGQGAEVLSYNEQFF. Here the CDR3 DNA reads TGTGCCAGCAGCAAAGTTCGCTTCGATGAGGGACAGGGGGCGGAAGTCCTCTCCTACAATGAGCAGTTCTTC.

V gene TRBV20-1 combines with J gene TRBJ2-5, with D perhaps TRBD1 (6 bases). Near its end, the DNA agrees better with TRBJ2-7, so the J call may be wrong. The CDR3 loop spans 12 amino acids. Germline V lookup: CDR1 DFQATT, CDR2 SNEGSKA (reference sequence). This chain's CDR3 is CSAGQTSYEQYF. In DNA, the CDR3 is TGCAGTGCTGGACAGACCTCCTACGAGCAGTACTTC.